This TCR beta chain was recorded in a study of PD-L1 blockade in urothelial cancer (TCRdb year 2017). A note on the overall study: Every patient began therapy at some point between 2013 and 2015 and was given atezolizumab 1,200 mg intravenously every 3 weeks. About nine tenths of the roughly 30 patients were males with bladder-origin urothelial cancer, and about two thirds of the roughly 30 reported a prior smoking history. An ECOG performance status of 0 or 1 was recorded for the patients, and 0 to 3 prior chemotherapy regimens had been received by the patients. Blood samples were analyzed at 3 weeks after treatment start (second dose) and at 6 weeks after treatment start. A median of about 150,000 T cells and roughly 80,000 unique TCRs was obtained from blood samples, and a median clonality of around 0.08 was observed. Somatic, immune and clinical correlates of response to PD-L1 blockade with atezolizumab in urothelial cancer were the focus of an exploratory multi-omic analysis. Pretreatment tumor samples, along with matched peripheral blood collected serially before and after atezolizumab treatment, underwent TCR sequencing. Durable clinical benefit meant progression-free survival longer than 6 months, and TCR features were also tested against progression-free and overall survival. In the same patients who had TCR sequencing, pretreatment tumors also underwent whole exome sequencing and RNA sequencing. Durable clinical benefit was achieved by nine patients and was not achieved by 20 patients. Pretreatment blood TCR-seq was available for 30 or so patients, at least one posttreatment blood collection was obtained for around 25 patients, and tumor TCR-seq was available for around 25 patients. Broad study findings and their caveats: Because the sample size was small (n of about 27) and many of the analyses were exploratory, the results are meant to be hypothesis-generating. At 3 weeks after the start of treatment, tumor-associated TCR clones in peripheral blood had expanded more in patients with durable benefit (n of about 22, p = 0.022). A pretreatment peripheral blood TCR clonality below the median was linked to improved progression-free and overall survival.

The cohort included 25 to 35 patients with locally advanced or metastatic urothelial carcinoma who were treated at Memorial Sloan Kettering on a trial protocol. Peripheral blood mononuclear cells were collected pretreatment and during treatment, at between 1 and 8 total time points per patient. The Qiagen DNeasy Blood extraction kit was used to purify genomic DNA from total PBMCs and tumor samples. PBMCs were collected pretreatment and during treatment and were isolated and stored as previously described. Comments on this clone: Its antigen is still unknown. The input lacks base qualities; no much larger clone sits a single base away.

To estimate absolute template abundance from read counts, synthetic TCR analog templates were spiked into each PCR. The immunoSEQ assay was used to amplify TCRbeta CDR3 regions from genomic DNA with bias-controlled V and J gene primers. Sequencing of rearranged TCRbeta segments was performed at approximately 20X coverage. The authors' analysis ran thus. Clustering was used to correct sequencing errors, and CDR3s were annotated against IMGT so that V, D and J genes could be assigned. Downstream analyses used only productive TCRbeta rearrangements and left out out-of-frame or stop-codon sequences. Clonality was computed as one minus Shannon entropy normalized by the log of the number of unique productive sequences. Fisher's exact test with Benjamini-Hochberg correction, using a cutoff of adjusted p below 0.01, was how clones that differed between time points or between blood and tumor were identified. Not all clones reach the TCRdb copy of this immuneACCESS table, which keeps in-frame sequences only. Checked studies attribute under half of the gap to unresolved V genes and leave the rest unexplained. The V and J calls and clone size are taken from that table; D and trimming were inferred from the DNA. Present in this sample are approximately 71,000 clones, 85% to 90% of which were seen just once. Roughly 3.4% of the sample lies in the top ten.

Deletion took 1 base off V and 7 bases off J, with a span of 15 bases between the germline ends. The CDR3, cysteine through phenylalanine, is 15 amino acids long. Only CDR3 DNA remains: 45 bases, in frame from the first base. Via the germline V gene (reference sequence), CDR1 is SGHNT and CDR2 YYREEE. The rearrangement joined TRBV5-4 to TRBJ2-1, with no confidently assigned D gene. Sequencing used PBMCs, obtained around atezolizumab (anti-PD-L1) treatment. The receptor comes from a man aged 55-75 years with urothelial cancer. The nucleotide sequence reads TGTGCCAGCAGCTTGATTTCAGGCCCTCGTAATGAGCAGTTCTTC. Translated, it reads CASSLISGPRNEQFF.